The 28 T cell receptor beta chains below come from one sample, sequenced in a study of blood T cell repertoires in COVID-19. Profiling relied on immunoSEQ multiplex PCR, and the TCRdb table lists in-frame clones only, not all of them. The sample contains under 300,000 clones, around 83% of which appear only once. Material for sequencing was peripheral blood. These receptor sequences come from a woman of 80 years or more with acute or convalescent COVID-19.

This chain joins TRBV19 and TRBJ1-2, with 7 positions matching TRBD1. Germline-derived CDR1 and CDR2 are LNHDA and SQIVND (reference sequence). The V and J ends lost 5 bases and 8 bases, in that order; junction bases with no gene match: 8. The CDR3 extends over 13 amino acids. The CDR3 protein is CASSAPGTDGYTF. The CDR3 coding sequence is TGTGCCAGTAGTGCCCCCGGGACAGACGGCTACACCTTC.

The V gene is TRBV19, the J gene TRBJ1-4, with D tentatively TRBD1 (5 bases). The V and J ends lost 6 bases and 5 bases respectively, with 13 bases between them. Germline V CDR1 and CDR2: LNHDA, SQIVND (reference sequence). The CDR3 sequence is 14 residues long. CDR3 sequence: CASRVQRGNEKLFF. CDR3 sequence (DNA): TGTGCCAGTAGGGTGCAGCGGGGGAATGAAAAACTGTTTTTT.

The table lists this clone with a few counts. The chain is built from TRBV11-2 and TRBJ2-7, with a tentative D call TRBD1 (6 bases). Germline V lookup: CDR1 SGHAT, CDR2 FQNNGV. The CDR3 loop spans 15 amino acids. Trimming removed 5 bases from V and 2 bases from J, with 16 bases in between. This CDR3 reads CASSAYRVATYEQYF. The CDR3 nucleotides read TGTGCCAGCAGCGCCTACAGGGTTGCTACCTACGAGCAGTACTTC.

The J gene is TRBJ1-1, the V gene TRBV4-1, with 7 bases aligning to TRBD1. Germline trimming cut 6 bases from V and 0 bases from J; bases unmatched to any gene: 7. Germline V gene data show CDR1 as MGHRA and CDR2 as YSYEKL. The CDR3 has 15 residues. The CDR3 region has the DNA TGCGCCAGCAGAGGAACCGGGACAGTGAACACTGAAGCTTTCTTT. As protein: CASRGTGTVNTEAFF.

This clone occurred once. CDR3 sequence: CASSTGQGPYGYTF. Here the CDR3 DNA reads TGCGCCAGCAGCACAGGACAGGGCCCCTATGGCTACACCTTC. The rearrangement links TRBV5-1 to TRBJ1-2; 8 nucleotides match TRBD1. There are 14 residues in the CDR3. CDR1 SGHRS and CDR2 YFSETQ come from the germline V gene. The V and J ends lost 4 bases and 4 bases, in that order; junction bases with no gene match: 6. The full variable domain, with the rest looked up from reference TRBV5-1 and TRBJ1-2, is KAGVTQTPRYLIKTRGQQVTLSCSPISGHRSVSWYQQTPGQGLQFLFEYFSETQRNKGNFPGRFSGRQFSNSRSEMNVSTLELGDSALYLCASSTGQGPYGYTFGSGTRLTVV.

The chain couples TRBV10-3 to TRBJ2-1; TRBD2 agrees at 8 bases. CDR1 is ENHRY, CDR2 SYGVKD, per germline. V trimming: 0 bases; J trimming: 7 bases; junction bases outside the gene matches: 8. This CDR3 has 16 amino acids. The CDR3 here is CAISESGAGGTNEQFF. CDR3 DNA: TGTGCCATCAGTGAGTCGGGGGCGGGGGGCACAAATGAGCAGTTCTTC.

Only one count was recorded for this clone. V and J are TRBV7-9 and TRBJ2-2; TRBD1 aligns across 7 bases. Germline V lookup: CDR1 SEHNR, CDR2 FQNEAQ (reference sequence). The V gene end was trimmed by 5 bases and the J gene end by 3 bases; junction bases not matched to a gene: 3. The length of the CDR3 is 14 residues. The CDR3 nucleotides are TGTGCCAGCAGCCTTACAGGGGACACCGGGGAGCTGTTTTTT. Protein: CASSLTGDTGELFF.

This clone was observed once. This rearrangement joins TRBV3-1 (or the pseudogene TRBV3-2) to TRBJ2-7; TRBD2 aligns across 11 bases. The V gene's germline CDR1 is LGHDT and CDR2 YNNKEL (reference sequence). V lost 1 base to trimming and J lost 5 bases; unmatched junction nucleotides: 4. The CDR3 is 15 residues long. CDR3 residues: CASSQGISGGDEQYF. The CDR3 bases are TGTGCCAGCAGCCAAGGAATTAGCGGGGGGGACGAGCAGTACTTC.

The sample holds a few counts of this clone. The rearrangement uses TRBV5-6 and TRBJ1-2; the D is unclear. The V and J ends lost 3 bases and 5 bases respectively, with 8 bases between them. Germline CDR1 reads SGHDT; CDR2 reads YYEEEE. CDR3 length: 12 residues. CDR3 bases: TGTGCCAGCAGCTCCCGTCCTTATGGCTACACCTTC. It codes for CASSSRPYGYTF.

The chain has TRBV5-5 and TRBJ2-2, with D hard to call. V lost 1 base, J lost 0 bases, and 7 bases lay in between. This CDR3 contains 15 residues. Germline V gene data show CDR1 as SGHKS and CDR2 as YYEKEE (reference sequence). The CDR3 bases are TGTGCCAGCAGCTTGAAAGGAGCGAACACCGGGGAGCTGTTTTTT. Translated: CASSLKGANTGELFF. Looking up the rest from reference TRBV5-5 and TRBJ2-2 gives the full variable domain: DAGVTQSPTHLIKTRGQQVTLRCSPISGHKSVSWYQQVLGQGPQFIFQYYEKEERGRGNFPDRFSARQFPNYSSELNVNALLLGDSALYLCASSLKGANTGELFFGEGSRLTVL.

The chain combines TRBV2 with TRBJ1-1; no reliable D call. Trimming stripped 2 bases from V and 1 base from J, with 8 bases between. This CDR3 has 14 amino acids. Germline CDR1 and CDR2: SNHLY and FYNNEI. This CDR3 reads CASSERFRNTEAFF. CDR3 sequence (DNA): TGTGCCAGCAGTGAACGGTTCCGGAACACTGAAGCTTTCTTT.

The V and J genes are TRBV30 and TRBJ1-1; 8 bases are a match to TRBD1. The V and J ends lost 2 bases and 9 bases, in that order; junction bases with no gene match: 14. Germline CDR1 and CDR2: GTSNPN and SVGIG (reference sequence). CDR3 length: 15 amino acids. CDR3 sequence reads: CAWSLPIRDRIKAFF. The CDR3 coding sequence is TGTGCCTGGAGTCTCCCCATCAGGGACAGGATAAAAGCTTTCTTT.

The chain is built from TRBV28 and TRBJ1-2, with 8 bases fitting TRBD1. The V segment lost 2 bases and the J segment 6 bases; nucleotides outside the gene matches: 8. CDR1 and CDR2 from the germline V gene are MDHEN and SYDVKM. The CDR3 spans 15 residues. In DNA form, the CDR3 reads TGTGCCAGCAGTTTAACCCCACGGACAGGGCATGGCTACACCTTC. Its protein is CASSLTPRTGHGYTF.

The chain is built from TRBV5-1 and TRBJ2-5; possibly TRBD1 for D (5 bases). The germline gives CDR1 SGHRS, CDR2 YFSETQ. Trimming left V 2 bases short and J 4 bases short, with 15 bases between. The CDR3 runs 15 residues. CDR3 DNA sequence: TGCGCCAGCAGCTTTGCAGGGCAGGTGGGAGAGACCCAGTACTTC. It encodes CASSFAGQVGETQYF.

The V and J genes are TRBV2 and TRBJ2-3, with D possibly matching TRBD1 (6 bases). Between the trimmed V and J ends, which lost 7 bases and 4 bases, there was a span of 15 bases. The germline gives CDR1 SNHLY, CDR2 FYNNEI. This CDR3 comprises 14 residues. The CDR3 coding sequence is TGTGCCAGCAAGTTGCAGGGGATCGCAGATACGCAGTATTTT. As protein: CASKLQGIADTQYF.

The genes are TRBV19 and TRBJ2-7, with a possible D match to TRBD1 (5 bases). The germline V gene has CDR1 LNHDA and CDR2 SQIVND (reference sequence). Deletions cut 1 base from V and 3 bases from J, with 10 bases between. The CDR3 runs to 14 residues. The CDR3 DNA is TGTGCCAGTAGTATAGGGGGCCAGATCTACGAGCAGTACTTC. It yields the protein CASSIGGQIYEQYF. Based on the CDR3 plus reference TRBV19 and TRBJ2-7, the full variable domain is DGGITQSPKYLFRKEGQNVTLSCEQNLNHDAMYWYRQDPGQGLRLIYYSQIVNDFQKGDIAEGYSVSREKKESFPLTVTSAQKNPTAFYLCASSIGGQIYEQYFGPGTRLTVT.

The CDR3 region is CASSLTGYTEAFF. The CDR3 DNA reads as TGTGCCAGCTCACTCACAGGGTACACTGAAGCTTTCTTT. J is TRBJ1-1 and V is TRBV18; D possibly corresponds to TRBD1 (6 bases). The germline V gene has CDR1 KGHSH and CDR2 LQKENI. Trimming stripped 4 bases from V and 3 bases from J, with 9 bases between. This CDR3 region has 13 residues.

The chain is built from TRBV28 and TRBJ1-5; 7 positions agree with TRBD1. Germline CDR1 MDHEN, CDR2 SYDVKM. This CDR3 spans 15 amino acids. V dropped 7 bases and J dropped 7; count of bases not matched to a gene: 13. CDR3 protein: CASTKRGGLGQPQHF. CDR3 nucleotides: TGTGCCAGCACCAAGAGAGGGGGCCTGGGGCAGCCCCAGCATTTT.

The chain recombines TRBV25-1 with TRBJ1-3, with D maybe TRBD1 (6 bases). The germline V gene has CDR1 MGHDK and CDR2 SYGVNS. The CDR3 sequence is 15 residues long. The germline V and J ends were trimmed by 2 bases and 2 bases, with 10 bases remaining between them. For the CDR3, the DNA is TGTGCCAGCAGTGAACAGGGGAAAGCTGGAAACACCATATATTTT. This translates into CASSEQGKAGNTIYF. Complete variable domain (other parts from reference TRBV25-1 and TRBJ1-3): EADIYQTPRYLVIGTGKKITLECSQTMGHDKMYWYQQDPGMELHLIHYSYGVNSTEKGDLSSESTVSRIRTEHFPLTLESARPSHTSQYLCASSEQGKAGNTIYFGEGSWLTVV.

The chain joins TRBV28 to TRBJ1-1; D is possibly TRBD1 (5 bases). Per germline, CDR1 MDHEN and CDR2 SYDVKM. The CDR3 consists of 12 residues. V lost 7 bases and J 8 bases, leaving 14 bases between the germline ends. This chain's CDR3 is CASTLRGLEAFF. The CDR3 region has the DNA TGTGCCAGCACCTTAAGGGGACTAGAAGCTTTCTTT.

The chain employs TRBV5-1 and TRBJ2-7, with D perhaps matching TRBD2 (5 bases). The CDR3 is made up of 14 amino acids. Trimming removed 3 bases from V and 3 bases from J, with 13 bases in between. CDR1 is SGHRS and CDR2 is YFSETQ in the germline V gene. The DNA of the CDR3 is TGCGCCAGCAGCTCCCCCTCGGGGAGCTACGAGCAGTACTTC. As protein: CASSSPSGSYEQYF.

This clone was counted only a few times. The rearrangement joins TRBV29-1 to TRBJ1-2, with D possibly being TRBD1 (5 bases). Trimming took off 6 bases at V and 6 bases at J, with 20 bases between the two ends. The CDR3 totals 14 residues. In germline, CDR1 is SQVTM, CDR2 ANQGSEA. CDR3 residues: CSVLPRANSHGYTF. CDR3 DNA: TGCAGCGTCCTCCCCAGGGCCAATTCCCATGGCTACACCTTC. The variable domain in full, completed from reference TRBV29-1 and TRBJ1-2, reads SAVISQKPSRDICQRGTSLTIQCQVDSQVTMMFWYRQQPGQSLTLIATANQGSEATYESGFVIDKFPISRPNLTFSTLTVSNMSPEDSSIYLCSVLPRANSHGYTFGSGTRLTVV.

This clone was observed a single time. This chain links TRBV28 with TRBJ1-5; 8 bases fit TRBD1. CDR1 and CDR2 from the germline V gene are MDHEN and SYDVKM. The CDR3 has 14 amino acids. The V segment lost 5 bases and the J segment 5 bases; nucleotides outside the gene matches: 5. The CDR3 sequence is CASSPGQDYQPQHF. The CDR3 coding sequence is TGTGCCAGCAGTCCGGGACAGGATTATCAGCCCCAGCATTTT. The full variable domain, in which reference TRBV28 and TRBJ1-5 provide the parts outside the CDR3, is DVKVTQSSRYLVKRTGEKVFLECVQDMDHENMFWYRQDPGLGLRLIYFSYDVKMKEKGDIPEGYSVSREKKERFSLILESASTNQTSMYLCASSPGQDYQPQHFGDGTRLSIL.

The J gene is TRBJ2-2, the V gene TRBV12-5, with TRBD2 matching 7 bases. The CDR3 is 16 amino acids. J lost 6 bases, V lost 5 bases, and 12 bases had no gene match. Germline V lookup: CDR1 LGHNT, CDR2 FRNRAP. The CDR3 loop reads CASGPPTTSTPGELFF. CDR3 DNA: TGTGCTAGTGGTCCGCCCACGACTAGCACGCCCGGGGAGCTGTTTTTT. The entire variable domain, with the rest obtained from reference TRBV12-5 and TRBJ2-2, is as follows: DARVTQTPRHKVTEMGQEVTMRCQPILGHNTVFWYRQTMMQGLELLAYFRNRAPLDDSGMPKDRFSAEMPDATLATLKIQPSEPRDSAVYFCASGPPTTSTPGELFFGEGSRLTVL.

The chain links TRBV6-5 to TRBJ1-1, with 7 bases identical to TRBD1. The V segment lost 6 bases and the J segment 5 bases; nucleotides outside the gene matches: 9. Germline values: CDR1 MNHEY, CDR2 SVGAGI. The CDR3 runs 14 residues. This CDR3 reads CASRAKQGRTEAFF. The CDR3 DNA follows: TGTGCCAGCAGGGCTAAACAGGGGAGGACTGAAGCTTTCTTT.

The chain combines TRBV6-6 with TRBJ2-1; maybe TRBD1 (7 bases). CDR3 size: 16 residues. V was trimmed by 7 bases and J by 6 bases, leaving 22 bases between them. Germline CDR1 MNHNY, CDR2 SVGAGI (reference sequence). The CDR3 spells CASIERAGQLVNEQFF. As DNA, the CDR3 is TGTGCCAGCATAGAGCGGGCGGGACAGTTGGTCAATGAGCAGTTCTTC.

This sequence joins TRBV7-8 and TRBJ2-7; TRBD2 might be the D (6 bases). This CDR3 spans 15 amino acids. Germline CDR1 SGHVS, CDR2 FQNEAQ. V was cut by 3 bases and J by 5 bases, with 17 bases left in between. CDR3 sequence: CASSFGGDPFDEQYF. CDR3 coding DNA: TGTGCCAGCAGCTTCGGCGGGGATCCTTTTGACGAGCAGTACTTC.

As DNA, the CDR3 is TGTGCCAGCTACTCCTCCAGGGGCCCAACTAATGAAAAACTGTTTTTT. It translates to CASYSSRGPTNEKLFF. This chain uses TRBV21-1 with TRBJ1-4; the table's D call, TRBD1, has no DNA check behind it. TRBV21-1 is shown as a pseudogene. The CDR3 length is 16 residues.